Listed below are T cell receptor beta chains from one sample, sequenced in a study of vaccination effects on CD4 cells after COVID-19. Clones were read by immunoSEQ multiplex PCR, and TCRdb kept only the in-frame ones, dropping some. Of about 29,000 clones listed, about 74% are singletons. For these TCRs, the target antigens are not known. The specimen was CD4+ T cells from PBMCs cultured with HCoV-OC43 spike peptides, collected after COVID-19 vaccination. These receptors were collected from a human donor who received a COVID-19 vaccine. The CDR3 runs from the conserved cysteine through the conserved F or W. The order of the fields is D gene, V gene, J gene, CDR3 protein. D genes are given only for firm matches.

TRBD1	TRBV6-1	TRBJ1-3	CASSDTYRGPGNTIYF
TRBD1	TRBV30	TRBJ1-1	CAWGQGNTEAFF
TRBD1	TRBV19	TRBJ2-1	CASSSVGAGGDEQFF
NA	TRBV20-1	TRBJ1-2	CSARAGYGYTF
NA	TRBV25-1	TRBJ1-1	CASSSNTEAFF
TRBD1	TRBV10-2	TRBJ2-6	CASRMPGGGSDVLTF
NA	TRBV21-1	TRBJ1-5	CASSKMVPSPDRNQPQHF
TRBD1	TRBV2	TRBJ2-5	CASRWDREGETQYF
NA	TRBV5-5	TRBJ2-2	CASSPLGGVNTGELFF
NA	TRBV5-4	TRBJ2-2	CASSPTSGGELFF
NA	TRBV10-3	TRBJ1-5	CAISDGNQPQHF
NA	TRBV10-2	TRBJ2-7	CASSQGSGEQYF
NA	TRBV9	TRBJ1-6	CASSPQLGPLYNNSPLHF
NA	TRBV6-6	TRBJ1-2	CASSYRTTGTQRGYTF